A single sample gave rise to the 12 T cell receptor beta chains below, sequenced in a study of T cell repertoires in cytomegalovirus infection. In TCRdb, the reads were re-called with MiXCR into one record per CDR3 protein. The table lists over 150,000 distinct CDR3 sequences, approximately 17% of them singletons. Sequencing used CD8+ T cells from PBMCs. These receptors were obtained from a human donor in good health (CMV status not recorded). Some clones in this sample may be carry-over from other donors' samples.

This chain joins TRBV7-2 and TRBJ1-1, with 7 bases fitting TRBD1. V dropped 4 bases and J dropped 3; count of bases not matched to a gene: 8. The germline gives CDR1 SGHTA, CDR2 FQGNSA. The CDR3 consists of 15 residues. In DNA, the CDR3 is TGTGCCAGCAGCTACCGGGACAGTACACACACTGAAGCTTTCTTT. This translates into CASSYRDSTHTEAFF.

The chain joins TRBV7-6 to TRBJ2-7, with D possibly matching TRBD2 (5 bases). Germline V lookup: CDR1 SGHVS, CDR2 FNYEAQ. This CDR3 is 14 amino acids long. Trimming cost V 2 bases and J 5 bases, with 13 bases left between them. The DNA of the CDR3 is TGTGCCAGCAGCTTATTCCGGGGATCCGACGAGCAGTACTTC. It is translated as CASSLFRGSDEQYF.

The chain is built from TRBV7-3 and TRBJ1-1, with D possibly being TRBD1 (5 bases). Germline-derived CDR1 and CDR2 are SGHTA and FQGTGA. This CDR3 spans 14 amino acids. The V and J ends lost 6 bases and 4 bases respectively, with 15 bases between them. This CDR3 reads CASRRGEEGTEAFF. The CDR3 DNA reads TGTGCCAGCAGGCGGGGGGAGGAGGGCACTGAAGCTTTCTTT.

V and J are TRBV2 and TRBJ1-1; 9 nucleotides agree with TRBD1. This CDR3 has 14 residues. Germline V lookup: CDR1 SNHLY, CDR2 FYNNEI. The junction had 7 bases not matched to a gene; V was cut back by 7 bases and J by 4 bases. CDR3 DNA: TGTGCCAGCAATCGGGACAGGGCGTTCACTGAAGCTTTCTTT. It is translated as CASNRDRAFTEAFF.

This clonotype came up many times. The rearrangement links TRBV7-8 to TRBJ1-5; weak D call: TRBD1 (6 bases). Trimming pared 0 bases from V and 0 bases from J, leaving 15 bases between. The CDR3 loop spans 18 amino acids. Germline V gives CDR1 SGHVS, CDR2 FQNEAQ. The CDR3 loop reads CASSLANFPGDSNQPQHF. CDR3 bases: TGTGCCAGCAGCTTAGCGAACTTCCCAGGGGATAGCAATCAGCCCCAGCATTTT. The full variable domain, completed using reference TRBV7-8 and TRBJ1-5, is GAGVSQSPRYKVAKRGQDVALRCDPISGHVSLFWYQQALGQGPEFLTYFQNEAQLDKSGLPSDRFFAERPEGSVSTLKIQRTQQEDSAVYLCASSLANFPGDSNQPQHFGDGTRLSIL.

This clonotype was picked up a small number of times. The rearrangement joins TRBV28 to TRBJ2-7, with D hard to call. The CDR3 consists of 13 residues. Per germline, CDR1 MDHEN and CDR2 SYDVKM. Trimming stripped 6 bases from V and 1 base from J, with 10 bases between. The DNA for the CDR3 is TGTGCCAGCAGCCCGATTTCATCCTACGAGCAGTACTTC. This sequence encodes CASSPISSYEQYF. Combining the CDR3 with reference TRBV28 and TRBJ2-7 gives the whole variable domain DVKVTQSSRYLVKRTGEKVFLECVQDMDHENMFWYRQDPGLGLRLIYFSYDVKMKEKGDIPEGYSVSREKKERFSLILESASTNQTSMYLCASSPISSYEQYFGPGTRLTVT.

This clonotype was detected a few times. The V call is TRBV20-1, the J call TRBJ2-3; D gene uncertain. Trimming removed 8 bases from V and 6 bases from J, with 21 bases in between. The CDR3 has 14 amino acids. The germline V gene encodes CDR1 DFQATT and CDR2 SNEGSKA (reference sequence). CDR3 amino acids: CSPRVGTSIDTQYF. In DNA form, the CDR3 reads TGCAGTCCAAGAGTGGGTACCTCAATTGATACGCAGTATTTT.

This clonotype was seen only a few times. The CDR3 DNA sequence: TGTGCCAGCACCCTTCGGAAAGATACGCAGTATTTT. As protein: CASTLRKDTQYF. This chain connects TRBV11-2 to TRBJ2-3; D remains ambiguous. The CDR3 loop spans 12 amino acids. V lost 7 bases and J lost 5, with 10 bases in between. CDR1 SGHAT and CDR2 FQNNGV come from the germline V gene.

This clonotype was seen a single time. The rearrangement links TRBV6-2 or TRBV6-3 to TRBJ2-4, with 12 bases lining up with TRBD1. This CDR3 region has 18 residues. Losses at the gene ends were 2 bases for V and 13 bases for J; bases not matched to a gene: 18. The V gene's germline CDR1 is MNHEY and CDR2 SVGEGT. CDR3 in DNA: TGTGCCAGCAGTTACAATAGGGACAGGGGGCTTGCCAAAAACAGGCAGTACTTC. Translating gives CASSYNRDRGLAKNRQYF.

This clonotype was detected only a few times. The DNA of the CDR3 is TGTGCCAGCAGCTTAACCGGGGATTCTTACAATGAGCAGTTCTTC. It codes for CASSLTGDSYNEQFF. V gene TRBV7-6 combines with J gene TRBJ2-1; the D gene is possibly TRBD2 (5 bases). Germline V lookup: CDR1 SGHVS, CDR2 FNYEAQ. The CDR3 runs to 15 residues. V shed 2 bases and J shed 4 bases, with 12 bases lying between them.

This clonotype appeared a few times. V and J are TRBV12-3 or TRBV12-4 and TRBJ2-1; 11 nucleotides match TRBD2. V dropped 6 bases and J dropped 8; count of bases not matched to a gene: 6. The CDR3 is 14 amino acids. CDR3 coding DNA: TGTGCCAGCAGCAATAGCGGGGGGGCCCATGAGCAGTTCTTC. Encoded protein: CASSNSGGAHEQFF.

The chain couples TRBV27 to TRBJ1-1; weak D call: TRBD1 (6 bases). There are 15 residues in the CDR3. V dropped 2 bases and J dropped 4 bases, with 14 bases sitting between them. CDR1 is MNHEY, CDR2 SMNVEV, per germline (reference sequence). CDR3 DNA sequence: TGTGCCAGCAGTTTACTACAGGGAGCGGCCACTGAAGCTTTCTTT. Amino acid sequence: CASSLLQGAATEAFF.